These 21 T cell receptor beta chains were all obtained from the same sample, sequenced in a study of T cells after yellow fever vaccination. TCRdb re-called the 5' RACE reads with MiXCR, one entry per CDR3 protein. Counted here are about 350,000 distinct CDR3 sequences, approximately 4% occurring once; the ten biggest clones make up 20% to 25%. Sample: PBMCs, taken 5 days after the yellow fever booster vaccination. Source of these receptors: a man between 18 and 29 years old who received the YFV17D yellow fever vaccine.

V gene TRBV7-2 combines with J gene TRBJ2-4, with D possibly matching TRBD2 (5 bases). The CDR3 is 15 residues long. V lost 5 bases, J lost 5 bases, and 16 bases lay in between. The V gene's germline CDR1 is SGHTA and CDR2 FQGNSA. CDR3 in DNA: TGTGCCAGCAGCCCCTCCGAGGGCGCCCAAAACATTCAGTACTTC. Translated, it gives CASSPSEGAQNIQYF.

This clonotype was counted only a few times. This rearrangement joins TRBV5-6 to TRBJ2-4; D tentatively reads TRBD1 or TRBD2 (6 bases each). The CDR3 spans 14 residues. The V and J ends lost 5 bases and 15 bases respectively, with 24 bases between them. CDR1 and CDR2 (germline): SGHDT, YYEEEE. CDR3 residues: CASSWDSERGRMYF. The CDR3 bases are TGTGCCAGCAGTTGGGATTCAGAACGGGGGCGGATGTACTTC.

Ten or more counts support this clonotype. V and J are TRBV5-6 and TRBJ2-5; 10 bases map to TRBD2. The V and J ends lost 2 bases and 4 bases, in that order; junction bases with no gene match: 5. The V gene's germline CDR1 is SGHDT and CDR2 YYEEEE. This CDR3 is 15 amino acids long. The CDR3 here is CASSLPGLARETQYF. In DNA form, the CDR3 reads TGTGCCAGCAGCTTACCGGGACTAGCGAGAGAGACCCAGTACTTC.

The V and J genes are TRBV12-3 or TRBV12-4 and TRBJ2-3; D is possibly TRBD2 (6 bases). The V end was cut by 8 bases, the J end by 7 bases, with 19 bases between. This CDR3 spans 14 amino acids. Here the CDR3 reads CASGGWAGKHTQYF. The CDR3 DNA reads as TGTGCCAGCGGAGGCTGGGCGGGGAAACATACGCAGTATTTT.

This clonotype has at least ten counts. The chain combines TRBV11-2 with TRBJ1-4; no clear D gene. V lost 2 bases to trimming and J lost 4 bases, with 2 bases between them. Per the germline V gene, CDR1 is SGHAT and CDR2 is FQNNGV. CDR3 length: 12 amino acids. Here the CDR3 DNA reads TGTGCCAGCAGCTTACTTAATGAAAAACTGTTTTTT. Its protein is CASSLLNEKLFF.

This clonotype was counted between two and nine times. The gene calls are TRBV6-5 and TRBJ2-1; 8 bases are a match to TRBD1. V lost 6 bases to trimming and J lost 4 bases; unmatched junction nucleotides: 5. Per the germline V gene, CDR1 is MNHEY and CDR2 is SVGAGI. The CDR3 contains 14 residues. The CDR3 nucleotides read TGTGCCAGCAGCCCAACAGGGGGATACAATGAGCAGTTCTTC. This codes for CASSPTGGYNEQFF.

This clonotype was observed at least ten times. The CDR3 is CASSRDFNQPQHF. The CDR3 DNA follows: TGTGCCAGCTCCAGGGACTTCAATCAGCCCCAGCATTTT. This chain joins TRBV7-9 and TRBJ1-5; perhaps TRBD1 as D (5 bases). Germline V CDR1 and CDR2: SEHNR, FQNEAQ (reference sequence). Trimming stripped 8 bases from V and 3 bases from J, with 11 bases between. The CDR3 totals 13 residues.

This clonotype was counted ten times or more. V gene TRBV4-3 combines with J gene TRBJ2-1; D tentatively fits TRBD1 or TRBD2 (5 bases each). This CDR3 comprises 15 residues. The germline V gene has CDR1 LGHNA and CDR2 YSLEER. V lost 2 bases and J 8 bases, leaving 16 bases between the germline ends. As DNA, the CDR3 is TGCGCCAGCAGCCAACGGGACGGGTTGATCTATGAGCAGTTCTTC. It translates to CASSQRDGLIYEQFF.

This chain links TRBV4-1 with TRBJ2-1; either TRBD1 or TRBD2 may fit D (10 bases each). CDR3 length: 20 amino acids. Trimming cost V 1 base and J 4 bases, with 26 bases left between them. Looked up from germline, CDR1 is MGHRA and CDR2 is YSYEKL. CDR3 coding DNA: TGCGCCAGCAGCCAAGGGGGGACAGGGGCTAGCGGGGGACTATACAATGAGCAGTTCTTC. It specifies CASSQGGTGASGGLYNEQFF.

This clonotype has only a few counts. The gene calls are TRBV7-2 and TRBJ1-2; no clear D gene. Germline V gene lookup returns CDR1 SGHTA and CDR2 FQGNSA. V lost 3 bases and J lost 8, with 10 bases in between. The length of the CDR3 is 12 residues. For the CDR3, the DNA is TGTGCCAGCAGCTTCCCGGGAGAAGGCTACACCTTC. This encodes CASSFPGEGYTF.

This clonotype appeared a few times. The chain combines TRBV12-3 or TRBV12-4 with TRBJ2-5; TRBD1 aligns across 8 bases. CDR3 size: 14 residues. V lost 4 bases and J lost 3; bases outside the gene matches: 4. Written as DNA, the CDR3 is TGTGCCAGCAGTTCCAGGGGGCTGGAAGAGACCCAGTACTTC. Translating gives CASSSRGLEETQYF.

This clonotype was detected many times. The V and J genes are TRBV6-5 and TRBJ2-6, with 8 bases aligning to TRBD2. CDR3 length: 18 amino acids. CDR1 is MNHEY and CDR2 is SVGAGI in the germline V gene. The V segment lost 2 bases and the J segment 0 bases; nucleotides outside the gene matches: 6. The CDR3 nucleotides are TGTGCCAGCAGTTACGATACGGGGGGGAGCTCTGGGGCCAACGTCCTGACTTTC. Encoded protein: CASSYDTGGSSGANVLTF.

This sequence joins TRBV2 and TRBJ2-3; D gene unclear. The germline V and J ends were trimmed by 6 bases and 4 bases, with 5 bases remaining between them. This CDR3 comprises 11 residues. CDR1 and CDR2 (germline): SNHLY, FYNNEI. CDR3 protein: CASRVADTQYF. CDR3 nucleotides: TGTGCCAGCAGGGTGGCAGATACGCAGTATTTT. Filled out from reference TRBV2 and TRBJ2-3, the complete variable domain reads EPEVTQTPSHQVTQMGQEVILRCVPISNHLYFYWYRQILGQKVEFLVSFYNNEISEKSEIFDDQFSVERPDGSNFTLKIRSTKLEDSAMYFCASRVADTQYFGPGTRLTVL.

The V and J genes are TRBV12-5 and TRBJ2-7; D possibly uses TRBD1 or TRBD2 (6 bases each). This CDR3 region has 15 residues. Trimming took 1 base from V and 7 from J, leaving 17 bases between them. Germline loops: CDR1 LGHNT, CDR2 FRNRAP. The CDR3 loop reads CASGLAGGPGGEQYF. CDR3 sequence (DNA): TGTGCTAGTGGTTTGGCCGGGGGCCCCGGAGGAGAGCAGTACTTC.

The rearrangement uses TRBV18 and TRBJ2-1; maybe TRBD1 (5 bases). The germline V and J ends were trimmed by 0 bases and 9 bases, with 9 bases remaining between them. CDR1 is KGHSH, CDR2 LQKENI, per germline. This CDR3 region has 13 residues. The CDR3 loop is CASSPPVRAEQFF. For the CDR3, the DNA is TGTGCCAGCTCACCACCTGTCAGGGCTGAGCAGTTCTTC.

The chain recombines TRBV12-3 or TRBV12-4 with TRBJ2-7; D is possibly TRBD2 (6 bases). V shed 2 bases and J shed 3 bases, with 8 bases lying between them. This CDR3 is built from 13 residues. The CDR3 is CASSLSGVYEQYV. The CDR3 region has the DNA TGTGCCAGCAGTTTATCGGGGGTCTACGAGCAGTACGTC.

This clonotype showed up just a few times. The chain links TRBV20-1 to TRBJ2-2, with D possibly being TRBD1 (6 bases). Trimming stripped 2 bases from V and 0 bases from J, with 25 bases between. There are 20 residues in the CDR3. The germline gives CDR1 DFQATT, CDR2 SNEGSKA (reference sequence). The CDR3 sequence is CSARNNPGHQSAANTGELFF. The CDR3, as DNA: TGCAGTGCTAGAAACAATCCGGGACACCAAAGCGCTGCGAACACCGGGGAGCTGTTTTTT.

This clonotype was seen more than once but under ten times. The chain employs TRBV6-6 and TRBJ2-3, with 10 bases matching TRBD1. The V gene end was trimmed by 6 bases and the J gene end by 5 bases; junction bases not matched to a gene: 8. Germline CDR1 MNHNY, CDR2 SVGAGI (reference sequence). CDR3 size: 15 residues. CDR3: CASSKTGGRLDTQYF. Written as DNA, the CDR3 is TGTGCCAGCAGCAAGACAGGGGGCAGATTAGATACGCAGTATTTT.

This clonotype was recorded a few times. The J gene is TRBJ1-5, the V gene TRBV9; possibly TRBD1 for D (5 bases). CDR3 length: 15 residues. V was pared by 0 bases and J by 4 bases, with 11 bases between. Germline V gene sequence: CDR1 SGDLS, CDR2 YYNGEE. CDR3 residues: CASSVGGAPNQPQHF. CDR3 in DNA: TGTGCCAGCAGCGTAGGAGGGGCACCTAATCAGCCCCAGCATTTT. Full variable domain (missing parts from reference TRBV9 and TRBJ1-5): DSGVTQTPKHLITATGQRVTLRCSPRSGDLSVYWYQQSLDQGLQFLIQYYNGEERAKGNILERFSAQQFPDLHSELNLSSLELGDSALYFCASSVGGAPNQPQHFGDGTRLSIL.

This clonotype appeared many times. The rearrangement joins TRBV28 to TRBJ1-5; D is unclear. V was cut by 8 bases and J by 0 bases, with 11 bases left in between. This CDR3 comprises 14 residues. CDR1 is MDHEN, CDR2 SYDVKM, per germline. CDR3 sequence: CASGLLSSNQPQHF. The CDR3 DNA follows: TGTGCCAGCGGACTCCTGAGTAGCAATCAGCCCCAGCATTTT.

This clonotype was recorded a few times. J is TRBJ2-1 and V is TRBV20-1; 13 bases are a match to TRBD2. CDR3 length equals 15 residues. V shed 5 bases, J shed 6 bases, and the junction held 7 bases outside the gene matches. CDR1 and CDR2 from the germline V gene are DFQATT and SNEGSKA (reference sequence). Written as DNA, the CDR3 is TGCAGTGCTCCCCAGACTAGCGGGGGGTTCAATGAGCAGTTCTTC. It specifies CSAPQTSGGFNEQFF.